One and the same sample provided the 22 T cell receptor beta chains below, sequenced in a study of cytomegalovirus exposure and HLA in healthy donors. The PCR contained 60 Vbeta and 13 Jbeta primers. Clones were read by immunoSEQ multiplex PCR, and TCRdb kept only the in-frame ones, dropping some. This specimen shows about 200,000 clones; the ten leading clones hold about 6%. Sequencing input: PBMCs. The receptors come from a man between 25 and 39 years old in good health and CMV-seronegative.

The chain combines TRBV11-3 with TRBJ1-2, with D perhaps TRBD1 (6 bases). The CDR3 covers 16 residues. The V and J ends lost 5 bases and 0 bases respectively, with 16 bases between them. Germline assignment: CDR1 SGHNT and CDR2 YENEEA. CDR3 amino acids: CASSNRAGATNYGYTF. For the CDR3, the DNA is TGTGCCAGCAGCAACCGAGCGGGGGCCACTAACTATGGCTACACCTTC. The complete variable domain, with remaining parts taken from reference TRBV11-3 and TRBJ1-2, reads EAGVVQSPRYKIIEKKQPVAFWCNPISGHNTLYWYLQNLGQGPELLIRYENEEAVDDSQLPKDRFSAERLKGVDSTLKIQPAELGDSAVYLCASSNRAGATNYGYTFGSGTRLTVV.

This CDR3 is CASRLGREYYEQYF. As DNA, the CDR3 is TGTGCCAGCAGGCTAGGGAGGGAATACTACGAGCAGTACTTC. The genes are TRBV2 and TRBJ2-7; 7 bases agree with TRBD2. The CDR3 runs 14 residues. V shed 6 bases, J shed 3 bases, and the junction held 8 bases outside the gene matches. The germline gives CDR1 SNHLY, CDR2 FYNNEI.

This chain uses TRBV27 with TRBJ1-4; no reliable D call. Germline V lookup: CDR1 MNHEY, CDR2 SMNVEV (reference sequence). CDR3 size: 14 residues. V was cut by 0 bases and J by 3 bases, with 5 bases left in between. CDR3 region: CASSLSGANEKLFF. CDR3 nucleotide sequence: TGTGCCAGCAGTTTATCGGGCGCTAATGAAAAACTGTTTTTT.

This chain uses TRBV5-1 with TRBJ1-5, with 7 bases matching TRBD1. Per the germline V gene, CDR1 is SGHRS and CDR2 is YFSETQ. With V trimmed by 5 bases and J by 1 base, 6 bases remained unmatched. This CDR3 is 15 amino acids long. The CDR3 loop reads CASRWETGSNQPQHF. CDR3 DNA sequence: TGCGCCAGCAGGTGGGAGACAGGGAGCAATCAGCCCCAGCATTTT.

This chain uses TRBV4-2 with TRBJ2-4, with D tentatively TRBD2 (5 bases). The CDR3 consists of 12 residues. The V gene's germline CDR1 is LGHNA and CDR2 YNFKEQ. V was trimmed by 1 base and J by 9 bases, leaving 7 bases between them. CDR3 coding DNA: TGTGCCAGCAGCCAAGTAGAGGGCATTCAGTACTTC. Translating it yields CASSQVEGIQYF.

The chain recombines TRBV2 with TRBJ1-3; perhaps TRBD1 as D (6 bases). Germline values: CDR1 SNHLY, CDR2 FYNNEI. The CDR3 length is 17 residues. V was trimmed by 6 bases and J by 0 bases, leaving 18 bases between them. CDR3 bases: TGTGCCAGCAGCAACCTACAGGGATGGAGCTCTGGAAACACCATATATTTT. It is translated as CASSNLQGWSSGNTIYF.

This chain's CDR3 is CASSTRDRALPETQYF. The CDR3 nucleotides read TGTGCCAGCAGCACCCGGGACAGGGCCCTCCCAGAGACCCAGTACTTC. The chain combines TRBV28 with TRBJ2-5; TRBD1 matches 9 bases. The CDR3 loop spans 16 amino acids. The germline V gene has CDR1 MDHEN and CDR2 SYDVKM. Unmatched junction bases numbered 12, after V lost 6 bases and J lost 4 bases.

In DNA, the CDR3 is TGTGCCAGCAGCACCGGACAGGGGGGATTCTCGAACACTGAAGCTTTCTTT. Its translation: CASSTGQGGFSNTEAFF. The chain links TRBV9 to TRBJ1-1; 10 positions agree with TRBD1. This CDR3 has 17 residues. Germline V lookup: CDR1 SGDLS, CDR2 YYNGEE. With V trimmed by 4 bases and J by 1 base, 10 bases remained unmatched.

This chain links TRBV5-1 with TRBJ1-3; the D gene is possibly TRBD1 (6 bases). The V and J ends lost 4 bases and 0 bases respectively, with 11 bases between them. The CDR3 is 15 amino acids. The germline V gene has CDR1 SGHRS and CDR2 YFSETQ. Written as DNA, the CDR3 is TGCGCCAGCAGCCCTGACAGGAACTCTGGAAACACCATATATTTT. It codes for CASSPDRNSGNTIYF.

V is TRBV7-3 and J is TRBJ1-2; D gene uncertain. V was trimmed by 5 bases and J by 5 bases, leaving 18 bases between them. Germline V gene lookup returns CDR1 SGHTA and CDR2 FQGTGA. The length of the CDR3 is 15 residues. As DNA, the CDR3 is TGTGCCAGCAGCCCAAGGAGGACGGAGGAGTATGGCTACACCTTC. Amino acid sequence: CASSPRRTEEYGYTF.

The chain links TRBV14 to TRBJ2-7; the D gene is possibly TRBD2 (5 bases). CDR3 size: 15 residues. From germline, CDR1 is SGHDN and CDR2 FVKESK. V was trimmed by 4 bases and J by 7 bases, leaving 20 bases between them. CDR3 coding DNA: TGTGCCAGCAGCCCCACCGAGCGGCCCGAAAGAGAGCAGTACTTC. It is translated as CASSPTERPEREQYF.

The chain is built from TRBV19 and TRBJ1-5; a weak D match, TRBD1 (5 bases). V gave up 4 bases and J gave up 5 bases, with 12 bases separating them. CDR3 length: 14 residues. Germline V CDR1 and CDR2: LNHDA, SQIVND (reference sequence). The CDR3 here is CASSKRQRDQPQHF. CDR3 sequence (DNA): TGTGCCAGTAGTAAGCGACAGCGGGATCAGCCCCAGCATTTT.

The CDR3 DNA reads TGTGCCAGCAGCTTAGGGGGGGTTTCTAACGAGCAGTACTTC. Its translation is CASSLGGVSNEQYF. The gene calls are TRBV7-2 and TRBJ2-7, with D maybe TRBD2 (6 bases). Trimming removed 1 base from V and 5 bases from J, with 12 bases in between. Germline assignment: CDR1 SGHTA and CDR2 FQGNSA. The CDR3 spans 14 residues. Using reference TRBV7-2 and TRBJ2-7 for the parts outside the CDR3, the full variable domain is GAGVSQSPSNKVTEKGKDVELRCDPISGHTALYWYRQSLGQGLEFLIYFQGNSAPDKSGLPSDRFSAERTGGSVSTLTIQRTQQEDSAVYLCASSLGGVSNEQYFGPGTRLTVT.

This chain uses TRBV15 with TRBJ2-7, with 7 positions matching TRBD2. The CDR3 runs to 19 residues. Germline V gene lookup returns CDR1 LNHNV and CDR2 YYDKDF (reference sequence). The ends lost 3 bases at V and 0 bases at J; junction bases unmatched: 17. This CDR3 is CATSSWGTTTILSSYEQYF. DNA for the CDR3: TGTGCCACCAGCAGTTGGGGGACTACCACTATACTAAGCTCCTACGAGCAGTACTTC.

The chain employs TRBV27 and TRBJ1-5, with unresolved D. This CDR3 has 15 amino acids. Germline V lookup: CDR1 MNHEY, CDR2 SMNVEV (reference sequence). V lost 3 bases to trimming and J lost 5 bases, with 14 bases between them. The CDR3 sequence: CASSLGRPDYQPQHF. CDR3 nucleotides: TGTGCCAGCAGTTTGGGTCGCCCGGACTATCAGCCCCAGCATTTT.

The CDR3 loop reads CASRESRDRETWPQHF. The CDR3 DNA is TGTGCCAGCAGGGAAAGCCGGGACAGGGAAACATGGCCCCAGCATTTT. The gene calls are TRBV6-1 and TRBJ1-5, with 9 bases that match TRBD1. Germline lookup yields CDR1 MNHNS and CDR2 SASEGT. The J segment lost 9 bases and the V segment lost 6 bases, leaving 15 bases of the junction unmatched. The CDR3 is 16 amino acids.

This rearrangement joins TRBV5-5 to TRBJ1-5; D is undetermined. Germline CDR1 and CDR2: SGHKS and YYEKEE (reference sequence). The CDR3 consists of 15 residues. Trimming removed 4 bases from V and 0 bases from J, with 11 bases in between. CDR3 region: CASSLRDFSNQPQHF. DNA of the CDR3: TGTGCCAGCAGCCTCAGAGACTTTAGCAATCAGCCCCAGCATTTT.

This chain joins TRBV28 and TRBJ2-1; 11 positions match TRBD2. This CDR3 has 17 residues. With 10 bases clipped from V and 0 bases from J, the junction kept 11 bases outside the gene matches. Germline V gene lookup returns CDR1 MDHEN and CDR2 SYDVKM. CDR3 region: CATLSGSGRVSYNEQFF. CDR3 nucleotides: TGTGCCACCTTGTCCGGTAGCGGGAGGGTCTCCTACAATGAGCAGTTCTTC.

V usage is TRBV4-2 and J usage is TRBJ2-2; D is ambiguous. This CDR3 is 15 amino acids long. V shed 0 bases and J shed 0 bases, with 5 bases lying between them. Germline CDR1 and CDR2: LGHNA and YNFKEQ. CDR3 coding DNA: TGTGCCAGCAGCCAAGATCAGGCGAACACCGGGGAGCTGTTTTTT. Residues: CASSQDQANTGELFF.

This chain joins TRBV5-1 and TRBJ1-6; the match to TRBD1 covers 10 bases. V shed 4 bases and J 9 bases; nucleotides not matched to a gene: 4. CDR1 is SGHRS and CDR2 is YFSETQ in the germline V gene. This CDR3 contains 14 residues. CDR3 loop: CASSEGQGTSPLHF. CDR3 coding DNA: TGCGCCAGCAGCGAGGGACAGGGGACTTCACCCCTCCACTTT. The variable domain in full, with the rest retrieved from reference TRBV5-1 and TRBJ1-6, is KAGVTQTPRYLIKTRGQQVTLSCSPISGHRSVSWYQQTPGQGLQFLFEYFSETQRNKGNFPGRFSGRQFSNSRSEMNVSTLELGDSALYLCASSEGQGTSPLHFGNGTRLTVT.

J is TRBJ2-7 and V is TRBV9; possible D gene TRBD1, 5 bases. CDR3 length: 12 residues. Trimming took off 3 bases at V and 3 bases at J, with 7 bases between the two ends. Germline CDR1 SGDLS, CDR2 YYNGEE. CDR3 DNA: TGTGCCAGCAGCGGTCAGGGCTACGAGCAGTACTTC. It translates to CASSGQGYEQYF.

This sequence joins TRBV28 and TRBJ2-1; D may be TRBD2 (5 bases). V shed 7 bases and J shed 1 base, with 11 bases lying between them. Germline lookup yields CDR1 MDHEN and CDR2 SYDVKM. The CDR3 runs to 14 residues. CDR3 in amino acids: CASTLPGSYNEQFF. The CDR3 region has the DNA TGTGCCAGCACCCTCCCGGGGTCCTACAATGAGCAGTTCTTC.